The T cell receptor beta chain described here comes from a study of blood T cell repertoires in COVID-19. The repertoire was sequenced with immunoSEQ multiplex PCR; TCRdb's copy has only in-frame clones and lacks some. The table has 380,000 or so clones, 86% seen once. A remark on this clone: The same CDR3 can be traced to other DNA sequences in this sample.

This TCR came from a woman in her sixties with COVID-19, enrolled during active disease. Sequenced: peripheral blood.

CDR3 region: CASSRQGEETQYF. In DNA, the CDR3 is TGTGCCAGCAGCCGCCAGGGGGAAGAGACCCAGTACTTC. The gene calls are TRBV3-1 (or the pseudogene TRBV3-2) and TRBJ2-5; 7 positions match TRBD1. The CDR3 has 13 amino acids. Unmatched junction bases numbered 2, after V lost 4 bases and J lost 3 bases. CDR1 and CDR2 from the germline V gene are LGHDT and YNNKEL (reference sequence).